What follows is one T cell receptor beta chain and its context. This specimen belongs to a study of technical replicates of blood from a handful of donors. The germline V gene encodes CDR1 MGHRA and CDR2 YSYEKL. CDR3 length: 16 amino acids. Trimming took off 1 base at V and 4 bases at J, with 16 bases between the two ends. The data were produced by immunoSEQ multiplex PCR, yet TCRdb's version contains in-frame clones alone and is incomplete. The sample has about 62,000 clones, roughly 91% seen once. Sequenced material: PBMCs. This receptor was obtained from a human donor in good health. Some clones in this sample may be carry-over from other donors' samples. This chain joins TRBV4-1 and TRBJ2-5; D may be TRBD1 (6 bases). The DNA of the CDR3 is TGCGCCAGCAGCCAAGGGAGGACGCAGGGGTCAGAGACCCAGTACTTC. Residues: CASSQGRTQGSETQYF.